Given below is one TCR beta chain in context. This clone was counted a few times. The antigen this receptor binds is unknown. No much larger clone is present one base from it, and per-base qualities are unavailable. Counted from cysteine to phenylalanine, this CDR3 has 16 amino acids. Only the CDR3 part of the read is kept: 48 bases, read in frame from the first base. At the junction V is shortened by 3 bases and J by 2 bases; bases outside the gene matches: 6. The germline V gene supplies CDR1 KGHSH and CDR2 LQKENI. The data belong to a study of blood T cell dynamics during melanoma immunotherapy (TCRdb year 2020). Regarding the complete study: All patients had metastatic melanoma and were given first-line pembrolizumab or nivolumab plus ipilimumab as standard of care in the United Kingdom. To find early correlates of response, the study profiled the peripheral T cell receptor repertoires of patients with metastatic melanoma both before and after one cycle of checkpoint inhibitor therapy. Consecutive patients formed a training cohort, and a further independent group of patients from the same centre was pooled into an external validation set. Overall study results and their limits: Unlike progressors, patients who went on to achieve disease control showed a bifurcated reorganization of the PBMC repertoire at W3, with either increased clonality or increased diversity. The study could not determine whether the T cell clones driving repertoire changes were melanoma-specific or reflected general immune activation. The relatively small sample size was acknowledged as something that could potentially limit how far the results can be generalized.

For every bulk PBMC sample, a fixed 350 ng of DNA was loaded. The immunoSEQ TCRb Assay kit was used according to manufacturer instructions to amplify TCR beta CDR3 sequences from genomic DNA. The KAPA Library Quantification Kit for Illumina platforms was used to quantify the pooled libraries by qPCR. Sequencing of the pooled libraries was done on an Illumina NextSeq 500, with clustering at 0.6-1.1 pM. Under the source paper's analysis protocol: The TCR data were analyzed using immunoSEQ ANALYZER and the R LymphoSeq package. A rearrangement efficiency score was calculated as productive divided by the sum of productive and non-productive CDR3 sequences. Clonality was assessed using the Gini coefficient and diversity using the Renyi index at alpha=1, with pairwise comparisons between timepoints within each patient. Clonal relatedness used an edit distance of 3, and repertoire similarity used the Bhattacharyya coefficient, both computed in LymphoSeq. Linear discriminant analysis on week-3 changes in clonality and diversity was built with the R MASS and caret packages to classify response. Held by TCRdb, this immuneACCESS table contains in-frame sequences only and omits some clones. Under half of the omission traces to an unresolved V gene where checked; the cause of the rest is unknown. For V, J and clone size, that table is used; D and trimming come from the DNA. The sample yields around 20,000 clones; over 85% were counted once. The ten top clones hold 1% to 1.5% of the sample.

The sample's time point label is to be understood as: pre-treatment baseline. Blood samples were taken at two points: before treatment (T0) and at week 3 (W3), which came after the first cycle of checkpoint blockade. Except for two patients with rapid clinical progression, response was assessed 12 weeks after the first infusion by RECIST 1.1; disease control meant complete response, partial response or stable disease. Any patient who had received prior systemic cancer treatment, was on concomitant immunosuppressant therapy or had synchronous other active malignancies was excluded. TCR beta was sequenced in both bulk PBMC and plasma cell-free DNA in order to track circulating cells as well as T cell turnover. PBMC were isolated from blood with Lymphoprep and SepMate tubes, followed by red cell lysis. QIAamp DNA Blood Mini kits were used to extract DNA from PBMC and from sorted T cell subsets.

The sequence came from a human donor with melanoma. This chain joins TRBV18 to TRBJ1-2; 10 nucleotides in the junction match TRBD1. Here the sequenced sample was blood, taken from a patient treated with checkpoint blockade. The DNA sequence is given as TGTGCCAGCTCACCGCAGACAGGGGGCCGGAACTATGGCTACACCTTC. Translated, this is CASSPQTGGRNYGYTF.